These T cell receptor beta chains were read from a single sample in a study of shared clonotypes between healthy human individuals. Here immunoSEQ multiplex PCR was the method, and the copy in TCRdb shows in-frame clones only, minus some. The sample holds millions of clones, approximately 94% seen once. The sequencing sample was made of naive CD8+ T cells sorted from blood. These receptors originate from a man in his late teens or twenties in good health. Each CDR3 is given with its conserved first and last residue. D genes are given only for firm matches. Expanded clones are given a class, and other clones once, few, many or no size at all.

V	D	J	size	CDR3	DNA
TRBV19	-	TRBJ2-5	-	CASRAVGETQYF	TGTGCCAGTAGGGCAGTTGGAGAGACCCAGTACTTC
TRBV28	-	TRBJ2-7	-	CASSATFWDKTYEQYF	TGTGCCAGCAGTGCCACATTTTGGGACAAGACCTACGAGCAGTACTTC
TRBV7-9	TRBD1	TRBJ1-2	-	CASSLTYGTEKNYGYTF	TGTGCCAGCAGCCTTACTTATGGGACAGAGAAGAACTATGGCTACACCTTC
TRBV19	-	TRBJ2-7	-	CASSKPSGRVHEQYF	TGTGCCAGTAGTAAGCCTTCCGGCAGGGTCCACGAGCAGTACTTC
TRBV29-1	TRBD2	TRBJ2-3	-	CSVESIAGMSTDTQYF	TGCAGCGTTGAGTCGATAGCGGGGATGAGCACAGATACGCAGTATTTT
TRBV6-5	-	TRBJ1-2	once	CASTAGAYYGYTF	TGTGCCAGCACCGCAGGGGCTTACTATGGCTACACCTTC
TRBV10-3	TRBD2	TRBJ2-3	-	CAISVSPSGDSTDTQYF	TGTGCCATCAGTGTTTCGCCTAGCGGGGACAGCACAGATACGCAGTATTTT
TRBV6-1	-	TRBJ2-7	-	CASSDLGYEQYF	TGTGCCAGCAGTGATCTAGGTTACGAGCAGTACTTC
TRBV9	-	TRBJ2-3	-	CASSVDPGGTDTQYF	TGTGCCAGCAGCGTAGATCCGGGAGGCACAGATACGCAGTATTTT
TRBV15	TRBD1	TRBJ2-3	-	CATSEGAGDTQYF	TGTGCCACCAGCGAGGGGGCAGGTGATACGCAGTATTTT
TRBV28	TRBD1	TRBJ1-6	-	CASSFPGTGYNSPLHF	TGTGCCAGCAGTTTTCCCGGGACAGGGTATAATTCACCCCTCCACTTT
TRBV9	-	TRBJ2-5	-	CASSVYGILEETQYF	TGTGCCAGCAGCGTATACGGGATCTTGGAAGAGACCCAGTACTTC
TRBV5-6	-	TRBJ2-1	-	CASSLARFLSSYNEQFF	TGTGCCAGCAGCTTGGCCCGGTTTCTGAGCTCCTACAATGAGCAGTTCTTC
TRBV19	-	TRBJ1-1	-	CASTHGGSWGREAFF	TGTGCCAGTACCCACGGGGGCAGCTGGGGCCGTGAAGCTTTCTTT
TRBV7-9	-	TRBJ2-3	-	CASSLLGNLADTQYF	TGTGCCAGCAGCCTCCTAGGGAATTTGGCAGATACGCAGTATTTT
TRBV28	-	TRBJ2-7	-	CASRRGYRDDEQYF	TGTGCCAGCAGGAGGGGTTACAGGGATGACGAGCAGTACTTC
TRBV6-5	TRBD1	TRBJ1-2	-	CASSTGTGGLYGYTF	TGTGCCAGCAGTACCGGGACAGGGGGTCTCTATGGCTACACCTTC
TRBV7-9	-	TRBJ2-7	-	CASSFWQGQTYEQYF	TGTGCCAGCAGCTTCTGGCAGGGGCAAACCTACGAGCAGTACTTC
TRBV6-1	-	TRBJ2-7	-	CASILGAGEQYF	TGTGCCAGCATATTGGGCGCGGGCGAGCAGTACTTC
TRBV30	TRBD1	TRBJ1-4	-	CAGRLTGVGEKLFF	TGTGCCGGACGACTAACAGGGGTAGGAGAAAAACTGTTTTTT
TRBV5-4	-	TRBJ1-2	-	CASSSRYGYTF	TGTGCCAGCAGCTCAAGATATGGCTACACCTTC
TRBV7-2	TRBD1	TRBJ1-6	few	CASSTSGGYNSPLHF	TGTGCCAGCAGCACCTCAGGGGGCTATAATTCACCCCTCCACTTT
TRBV5-6	TRBD2	TRBJ2-3	-	CASSLETGGLHTQYF	TGTGCCAGCAGCTTGGAGACGGGGGGGCTACATACGCAGTATTTT
TRBV5-4	-	TRBJ2-7	-	CASSLYGSYEQYF	TGTGCCAGCAGCTTGTATGGATCCTACGAGCAGTACTTC
TRBV27	-	TRBJ1-1	-	CASSLSVRGATEAFF	TGTGCCAGCAGTTTATCAGTCAGGGGAGCCACTGAAGCTTTCTTT
TRBV4-2	TRBD2	TRBJ2-3	-	CASSQFAGGEDTQYF	TGTGCCAGCAGCCAATTTGCGGGAGGTGAAGATACGCAGTATTTT
TRBV7-6	TRBD2	TRBJ2-7	-	CASSSTSGGGESYEQYF	TGTGCCAGCAGTAGTACTAGCGGGGGCGGGGAATCCTACGAGCAGTACTTC
TRBV9	-	TRBJ2-7	-	CASSKDYRSYEQYF	TGTGCCAGCAGCAAAGATTACCGCTCCTACGAGCAGTACTTC
TRBV27	TRBD1	TRBJ1-5	-	CASSLGQAIQPQHF	TGTGCCAGCAGTTTGGGACAGGCGATTCAGCCCCAGCATTTT
TRBV5-6	-	TRBJ2-3	-	CASSSNPLAQYF	TGTGCCAGCAGCTCAAACCCGCTGGCGCAGTATTTT
TRBV15	-	TRBJ2-4	once	CATSSSPRVGEGNIQYF	TGTGCCACCAGCTCCAGCCCTAGGGTGGGCGAGGGGAACATTCAGTACTTC
TRBV4-1	-	TRBJ1-1	few	CASSRGPTEAFF	TGCGCCAGCAGCCGAGGACCCACTGAAGCTTTCTTT
TRBV5-1	-	TRBJ2-1	-	CASSLAAQGDYNEQFF	TGCGCCAGCAGCTTGGCCGCACAGGGTGACTACAATGAGCAGTTCTTC
TRBV10-1	-	TRBJ2-5	once	CAGSKTQYF	TGCGCCGGGTCCAAGACCCAGTACTTC
TRBV6-1	TRBD2	TRBJ2-4	-	CASSELSGLAGAQYF	TGTGCCAGCAGTGAATTATCGGGACTAGCGGGAGCTCAGTACTTC
TRBV4-1	-	TRBJ1-6	-	CASSQLPGPTPSPLHF	TGCGCCAGCAGCCAACTACCGGGACCCACGCCTTCACCCCTCCACTTT
TRBV27	-	TRBJ1-2	-	CASSLTGWGNYGYTF	TGTGCCAGCAGTTTGACAGGTTGGGGTAACTATGGCTACACCTTC
TRBV28	TRBD1	TRBJ1-5	-	CASRVDDRGDHQPQHF	TGTGCCAGCAGGGTCGATGACAGGGGCGATCATCAGCCCCAGCATTTT
TRBV7-2	-	TRBJ2-1	once	CASSLGDSTGNEQFF	TGTGCCAGCAGCTTAGGGGACTCCACGGGAAATGAGCAGTTCTTC
TRBV2	TRBD2	TRBJ2-7	-	CASSLAGVSYEQYF	TGTGCCAGCAGCCTAGCGGGAGTTAGCTACGAGCAGTACTTC
TRBV29-1	TRBD2	TRBJ2-5	-	CSVPGLAARPGETQYF	TGCAGCGTTCCGGGACTAGCGGCCCGACCGGGAGAGACCCAGTACTTC
TRBV27	-	TRBJ2-7	once	CASSFQGSDYEQYF	TGTGCCAGCAGTTTCCAGGGGTCGGACTACGAGCAGTACTTC
TRBV4-1	-	TRBJ2-7	-	CASSQESGGYEQYF	TGCGCCAGCAGCCAAGAGAGCGGAGGCTACGAGCAGTACTTC
TRBV27	-	TRBJ2-7	-	CASRETGWSSYEQYF	TGTGCCAGCAGGGAAACAGGTTGGAGCTCCTACGAGCAGTACTTC
TRBV27	-	TRBJ1-3	-	CASSFSPGADTIYF	TGTGCCAGCAGTTTTTCGCCGGGCGCGGACACCATATATTTT